This is a list of T cell receptor beta chains from one sample in a study of blood T cell repertoires in COVID-19. Sequencing was performed with immunoSEQ multiplex PCR; in TCRdb, only in-frame clones are kept and a portion is missing. The sample records fewer than 350,000 clones, about 86% being singletons. The specimen sequenced was peripheral blood. The receptors originated from a woman in her twenties or thirties with COVID-19, enrolled during active disease. CDR3s include the opening cysteine and the closing phenylalanine or tryptophan. The D gene is left open where the match is weak. Rows give clone size only sometimes, using once, few, many, or a class for an expanded clone.

size	length	D	V	J	DNA	CDR3
-	15	TRBD2	TRBV19	TRBJ2-1	TGTGCCAGTAGCATCACTAGCGCGGTAATGAATGAGCAGTTCTTC	CASSITSAVMNEQFF
-	10	-	TRBV27	TRBJ2-7	TGTGCCAGCAGGGGCGTGGAGCAGTACTTC	CASRGVEQYF
-	14	-	TRBV5-1	TRBJ2-7	TGCGCCAGCGCGCCAAGAGCTGGGGGGTTCGAGCAGTACTTC	CASAPRAGGFEQYF
-	15	TRBD2	TRBV11-2	TRBJ2-1	TGTGCCAGCAGCCCCAGCGGGGGATGGTACAATGAGCAGTTCTTC	CASSPSGGWYNEQFF
-	14	-	TRBV2	TRBJ2-1	TGTGCCAGCAGTGAAAGTGGACAGAGCGTACGGCAGTTCTTC	CASSESGQSVRQFF
-	16	TRBD1	TRBV24-1	TRBJ2-1	TGTGCCACCAGTGATTCGTCGACAGGGTCAGGCAATGAGCAGTTCTTC	CATSDSSTGSGNEQFF
-	14	-	TRBV24-1	TRBJ2-3	TGTGCCACCAGTGACCCACTAGGCACAGATACGCAGTATTTT	CATSDPLGTDTQYF
-	16	TRBD2	TRBV27	TRBJ2-7	TGTGCCAGCAGTTTACTCGACCGCGGGGGGCCGCTGGAGCAGTACTTC	CASSLLDRGGPLEQYF
-	14	-	TRBV27	TRBJ1-1	TGTGCCAGCAGTTTCGGTTGGGGAGGCACTGAAGCTTTCTTT	CASSFGWGGTEAFF
-	15	TRBD2	TRBV7-9	TRBJ2-1	TGTGCCAGCAGCTTCGGACTAGCAACGTACAATGAGCAGTTCTTC	CASSFGLATYNEQFF
-	11	-	TRBV10-3	TRBJ2-3	TGTGCCATCAGTGAACGGGATACGCAGTATTTT	CAISERDTQYF
-	13	-	TRBV2	TRBJ2-7	TGTGCCAGCAGTGAAGACTCCCCCTCCGAGCAGTACTTC	CASSEDSPSEQYF
once	16	-	TRBV14	TRBJ1-6	TGTGCCAGCAGCCCGGGGGATGCAAACTATAATTCACCCCTCCACTTT	CASSPGDANYNSPLHF
-	13	-	TRBV7-6	TRBJ2-7	TGTGCCAGCAGCTTAGCACAGAGCTACGAGCAGTACTTC	CASSLAQSYEQYF
few	15	-	TRBV5-1	TRBJ1-2	TGCGCCAGCAGCCAAGTCCGCGGGGGCGCAGCGGGCTACACCTTC	CASSQVRGGAAGYTF
-	15	-	TRBV5-1	TRBJ2-7	TGCGCCAGCAGCCTCAGAGGAGAGGGTTGGAACGAGCAGTACTTC	CASSLRGEGWNEQYF
-	15	TRBD2	TRBV19	TRBJ2-7	TGTGCCAGTAGTATAGCGGGTTTAGCGGGCTACGAGCAGTACTTC	CASSIAGLAGYEQYF
-	14	TRBD2	TRBV2	TRBJ2-2	TGTGCCAGCAGTCGAGGGACTAGCTCCGGGGAGCTGTTTTTT	CASSRGTSSGELFF
-	14	-	TRBV7-2	TRBJ2-7	TGTGCCAGCAGCTTAGAGACAGATCGGGACGAGCAGTACTTC	CASSLETDRDEQYF
-	15	TRBD1	TRBV7-6	TRBJ1-1	TGTGCCAGCAGGGGGACAGGGGGCAGGGAGACTGAAGCTTTCTTT	CASRGTGGRETEAFF
many	13	-	TRBV2	TRBJ1-2	TGTGCCAGCAGCCGGGACATTAACTATGGCTACACCTTC	CASSRDINYGYTF
-	13	TRBD1	TRBV5-1	TRBJ1-2	TGCGCCAGCAGCTTGGCGACAGGGGACGGCTACACCTTC	CASSLATGDGYTF
-	16	TRBD1	TRBV5-5	TRBJ2-7	TGTGCCAGCAGCAGGAGACCCGGGACAGGGGCGTACGAGCAGTACTTC	CASSRRPGTGAYEQYF
-	13	-	TRBV7-9	TRBJ2-5	TGTGCCAGCAGCTTAGCTGGCGGAGAGACCCAGTACTTC	CASSLAGGETQYF
-	16	TRBD2	TRBV3-1/TRBV3-2	TRBJ2-3	TGTGCCAGCAGCCAGGAGAGCGGGGGGGCTGTAGATACGCAGTATTTT	CASSQESGGAVDTQYF
-	15	TRBD2	TRBV6-5	TRBJ2-3	TGTGCCAGCAGTTTAAGCGGGGGGACCACAGATACGCAGTATTTT	CASSLSGGTTDTQYF
-	14	-	TRBV6-5	TRBJ1-4	TGTGCCAGCAGTTACAGGACTAATAATGAAAAACTGTTTTTT	CASSYRTNNEKLFF
-	16	TRBD2	TRBV27	TRBJ2-2	TGTGCCAGCAGTTTACTACTAGCGGGGGGCCATCGGGAGCTGTTTTTT	CASSLLLAGGHRELFF
-	16	-	TRBV27	TRBJ1-1	TGTGCCAGCAGTTTAATAACACCGTTCATGAACACTGAAGCTTTCTTT	CASSLITPFMNTEAFF
-	16	TRBD1	TRBV25-1	TRBJ1-1	TGTGCCAGCAGTGAATACGACAGGGGTGAATATGTGGAAGCTTTCTTT	CASSEYDRGEYVEAFF
few	15	-	TRBV5-1	TRBJ1-5	TGCGCCAGCAGCGTGGACGGTCCCAGCAATCAGCCCCAGCATTTT	CASSVDGPSNQPQHF
many	14	-	TRBV3-1/TRBV3-2	TRBJ2-1	TGTGCCAGCAGCCAAGGTCAAAGGGGCAGTGAGCAGTTCTTC	CASSQGQRGSEQFF
-	14	-	TRBV5-4	TRBJ1-3	TGTGCCAGCAGCTTGGGTGGGGGCGCGAACACCATATATTTT	CASSLGGGANTIYF
few	15	TRBD1	TRBV7-9	TRBJ2-7	TGTGCCAGCAGCTTAGGGGAAGGGGGCACCTACGAGCAGTACTTC	CASSLGEGGTYEQYF
-	15	TRBD2	TRBV6-5	TRBJ2-7	TGTGCCAGCAGTTACTCCGGCGGGGGGGCGGGCGAGCAGTACTTC	CASSYSGGGAGEQYF
-	11	-	TRBV29-1	TRBJ1-1	TGCAGCCCCAACAGGGACACTGAAGCTTTCTTT	CSPNRDTEAFF
-	20	TRBD2	TRBV19	TRBJ2-1	TGTGCCAGTAGTATAGTGGGGACTAGCGGGGGGGCCGGAACTTACAATGAGCAGTTCTTC	CASSIVGTSGGAGTYNEQFF
-	15	TRBD2	TRBV27	TRBJ2-7	TGTGCCAGCAGTATTCTAGCGGCGCGCTCCTACGAGCAGTACTTC	CASSILAARSYEQYF
-	15	-	TRBV5-8	TRBJ2-7	TGTGCCAGCAGCGCCCCCCGGGGGGCAGACTACGAGCAGTACTTC	CASSAPRGADYEQYF
-	15	-	TRBV6-6	TRBJ1-2	TGTGCCAGCGCGACAGGAGGCAGTACTCATTATGGCTACACCTTC	CASATGGSTHYGYTF
-	13	-	TRBV24-1	TRBJ1-1	TGTGCCACCAAAGTCAAGGCGGCGACTGAAGCTTTCTTT	CATKVKAATEAFF
once	12	-	TRBV13	TRBJ1-1	TGTGCCAGCAGCTCCATAGACACTGAAGCTTTCTTT	CASSSIDTEAFF
-	15	TRBD1	TRBV11-2	TRBJ2-7	TGTGCCAGCAGAGCGTGGACAGGATTGTTCTACGAGCAGTACTTC	CASRAWTGLFYEQYF
-	18	-	TRBV11-2	TRBJ2-1	TGTGCCAGCAGCTTAGTGATAGGTACCGGGAACTCCTACAATGAGCAGTTCTTC	CASSLVIGTGNSYNEQFF
-	12	TRBD1	TRBV27	TRBJ1-1	TGTGCCAGCTGGATCGGGACAGGGGATGCTTTCTTT	CASWIGTGDAFF
-	15	TRBD1	TRBV23-1	TRBJ1-2	TGCGCCAGCACAAATAGGGGGCGCCCCCTCTATGGCTACACCTTC	CASTNRGRPLYGYTF
-	11	-	TRBV27	TRBJ1-1	TGTGCCAGCAGGAGGGATTCTGAAGCTTTCTTT	CASRRDSEAFF
-	19	TRBD2	TRBV5-1	TRBJ2-1	TGCGCCAGCACTGGGTACGGGACTAGCGGGGGGCGAGCCTACAATGAGCAGTTCTTC	CASTGYGTSGGRAYNEQFF
-	12	-	TRBV2	TRBJ2-7	TGTGCCAGCCAGGGGCCCTCCTACGAGCAGTACTTC	CASQGPSYEQYF
-	16	-	TRBV11-2	TRBJ2-7	TGTGCCAGCAGCCCTGGGGGGGCAGGGATTGCCCACGAGCAGTACTTC	CASSPGGAGIAHEQYF
-	15	-	TRBV5-1	TRBJ2-3	TGCGCCAGCAGCTTGATTAGCATGCCGGCAGATACGCAGTATTTT	CASSLISMPADTQYF
-	16	-	TRBV21-1	TRBJ2-3	TGTGCCAGCAGCAAAGGTCACAGCCATAGCACAGATACGCAGTATTTT	CASSKGHSHSTDTQYF
-	12	-	TRBV10-3	TRBJ1-6	TGTGCCATCAGTGAGCCGAGTTCACCCCTCCACTTT	CAISEPSSPLHF
-	15	TRBD1	TRBV10-3	TRBJ1-2	TGTGCCATCAGCCTCGCGGACAGGGGTAACTATGGCTACACCTTC	CAISLADRGNYGYTF
-	11	-	TRBV12-3/TRBV12-4	TRBJ2-3	TGTGCCAGCAGTCTGAGGGATACGCAGTATTTT	CASSLRDTQYF